This T cell receptor (beta chain) was sequenced in a study of shared clonotypes between healthy human individuals. It was about 180 ng DNA, around 33,000 T cell genomes, that sorted-subset replicate PCRs used. Using immunoSEQ multiplex PCR, the repertoire was profiled, and TCRdb retains in-frame clones only, with some absent. The sample records around 2,000,000 clones, roughly 94% being singletons. Study conclusions and caveats: Clonotype sharing among donors, it was expected, would be affected by sequencing depth.

Concerning this clone itself: No antigen is known for it.

As defined, naive CD8 cells were CD45RO-negative and positively selected for CCR7, with terminally differentiated effector memory CD45RA+ cells excluded. Nashville, Tennessee was home to all donors, who were Caucasian adults. What was sequenced was naive CD8+ T cells sorted from blood. The source is a man aged 18-30 years in good health.

CDR3 residues: CASSLVTGTNEKLFF. As DNA, the CDR3 is TGTGCCAGCAGCTTAGTAACGGGAACTAATGAAAAACTGTTTTTT. The chain recombines TRBV7-9 with TRBJ1-4; D is uncertain. The V gene lost 1 base and the J gene lost 1 base, with 7 bases spanning the gap. The CDR3 has 15 residues. CDR1 is SEHNR, CDR2 FQNEAQ, per germline (reference sequence).